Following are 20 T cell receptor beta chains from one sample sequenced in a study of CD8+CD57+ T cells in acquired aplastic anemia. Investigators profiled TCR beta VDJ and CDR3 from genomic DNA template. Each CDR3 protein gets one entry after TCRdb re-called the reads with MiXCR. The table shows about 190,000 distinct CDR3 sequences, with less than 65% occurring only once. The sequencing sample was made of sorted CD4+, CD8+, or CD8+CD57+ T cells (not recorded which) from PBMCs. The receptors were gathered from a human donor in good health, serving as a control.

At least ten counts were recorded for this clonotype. The CDR3 nucleotides are TGTGCCAGCAGTGAAGGGGGGAACAATCAGCCCCAGCATTTT. Amino acids: CASSEGGNNQPQHF. This chain uses TRBV6-1 with TRBJ1-5; D perhaps matches TRBD1 (5 bases). Trimming removed 1 base at V and 3 bases at J, with 7 bases between. Germline loops: CDR1 MNHNS, CDR2 SASEGT. The CDR3 is 14 amino acids.

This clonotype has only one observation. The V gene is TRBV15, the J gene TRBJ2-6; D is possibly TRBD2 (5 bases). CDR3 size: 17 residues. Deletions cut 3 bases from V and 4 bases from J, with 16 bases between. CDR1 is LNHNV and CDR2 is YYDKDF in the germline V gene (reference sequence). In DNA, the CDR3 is TGTGCCACCAGCAGCCATAGGGAGCTATCAGGGGCCAACGTCCTGACTTTC. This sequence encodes CATSSHRELSGANVLTF.

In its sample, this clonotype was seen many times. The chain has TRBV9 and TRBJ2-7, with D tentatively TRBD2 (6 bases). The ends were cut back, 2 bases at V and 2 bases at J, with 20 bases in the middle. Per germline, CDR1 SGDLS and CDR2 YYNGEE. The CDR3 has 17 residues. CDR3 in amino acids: CASSVNSPGLIAYEQYF. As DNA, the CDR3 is TGTGCCAGCAGCGTCAACAGTCCGGGACTTATCGCCTACGAGCAGTACTTC.

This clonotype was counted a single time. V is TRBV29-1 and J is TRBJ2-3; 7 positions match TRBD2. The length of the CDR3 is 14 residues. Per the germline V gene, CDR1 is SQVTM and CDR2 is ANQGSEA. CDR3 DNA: TGCGGCGCTCTGGGCGGGAGAAGCACAGATACGCAGTATTTT. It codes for CGALGGRSTDTQYF.

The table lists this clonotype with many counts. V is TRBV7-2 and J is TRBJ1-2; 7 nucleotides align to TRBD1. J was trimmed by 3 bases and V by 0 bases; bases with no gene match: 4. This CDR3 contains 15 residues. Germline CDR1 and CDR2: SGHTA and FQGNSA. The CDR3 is CASSLAPGTDYGYTF. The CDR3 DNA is TGTGCCAGCAGCTTAGCCCCCGGGACAGACTATGGCTACACCTTC.

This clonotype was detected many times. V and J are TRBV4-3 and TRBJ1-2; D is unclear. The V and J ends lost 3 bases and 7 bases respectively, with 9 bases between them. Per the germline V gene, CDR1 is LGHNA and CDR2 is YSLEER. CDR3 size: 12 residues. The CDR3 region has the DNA TGCGCCAGCAGCCAGGAAGGAGGTGGCTACACCTTC. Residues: CASSQEGGGYTF.

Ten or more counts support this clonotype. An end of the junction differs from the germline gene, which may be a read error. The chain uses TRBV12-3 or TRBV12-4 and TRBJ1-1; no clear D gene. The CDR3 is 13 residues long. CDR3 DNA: TGTGCCAGCAGCTTAGCCAGAAACACTGAAGCTTTCTTT. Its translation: CASSLARNTEAFF.

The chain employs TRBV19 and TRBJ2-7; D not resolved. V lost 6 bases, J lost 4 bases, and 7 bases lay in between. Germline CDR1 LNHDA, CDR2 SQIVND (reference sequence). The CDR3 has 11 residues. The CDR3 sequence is CASSNIYEQYF. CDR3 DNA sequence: TGTGCCAGTAGCAACATATACGAGCAGTACTTC.

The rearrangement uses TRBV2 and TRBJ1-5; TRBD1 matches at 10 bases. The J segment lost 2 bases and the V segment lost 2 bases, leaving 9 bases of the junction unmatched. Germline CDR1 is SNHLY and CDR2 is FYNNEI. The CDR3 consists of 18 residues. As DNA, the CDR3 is TGTGCCAGCAGTGAACGAAAACCTGGGACAGGGGGCAATCAGCCCCAGCATTTT. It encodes CASSERKPGTGGNQPQHF.

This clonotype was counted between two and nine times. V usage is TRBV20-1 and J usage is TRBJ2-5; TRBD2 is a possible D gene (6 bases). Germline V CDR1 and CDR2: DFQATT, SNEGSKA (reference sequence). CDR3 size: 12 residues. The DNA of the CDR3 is TGCAGCGTCTCTTCGGGAGAAGGGACCCAGTACTTC. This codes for CSVSSGEGTQYF.

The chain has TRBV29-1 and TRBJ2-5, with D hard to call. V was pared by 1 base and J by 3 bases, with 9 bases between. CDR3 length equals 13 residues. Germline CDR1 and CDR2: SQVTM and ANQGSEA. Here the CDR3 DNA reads TGCAGCGTTGAAGTTCGTGATAAAGAGACCCAGTACTTC. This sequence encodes CSVEVRDKETQYF.

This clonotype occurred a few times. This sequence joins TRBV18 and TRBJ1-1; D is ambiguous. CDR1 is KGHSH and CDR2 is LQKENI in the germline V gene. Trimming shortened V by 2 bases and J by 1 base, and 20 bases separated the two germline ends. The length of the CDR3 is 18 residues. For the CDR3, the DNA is TGTGCCAGCTCACCAGGGCTTCTGACCCCCGTTGGGAACACTGAAGCTTTCTTT. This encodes CASSPGLLTPVGNTEAFF.

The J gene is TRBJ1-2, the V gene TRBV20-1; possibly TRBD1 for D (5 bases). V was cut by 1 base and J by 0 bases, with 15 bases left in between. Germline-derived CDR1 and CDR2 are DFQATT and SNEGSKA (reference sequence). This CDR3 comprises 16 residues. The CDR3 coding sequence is TGCAGTGCTAGAGTTCTTGGGGCCCTAGCTAACTATGGCTACACCTTC. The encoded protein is CSARVLGALANYGYTF.

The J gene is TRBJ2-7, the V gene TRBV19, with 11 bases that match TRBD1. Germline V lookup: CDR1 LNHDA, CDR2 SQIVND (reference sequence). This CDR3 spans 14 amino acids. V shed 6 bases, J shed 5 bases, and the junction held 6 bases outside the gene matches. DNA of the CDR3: TGTGCCAGTAGGCCGGGACAGGGGGTCGACGAGCAGTACTTC. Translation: CASRPGQGVDEQYF.

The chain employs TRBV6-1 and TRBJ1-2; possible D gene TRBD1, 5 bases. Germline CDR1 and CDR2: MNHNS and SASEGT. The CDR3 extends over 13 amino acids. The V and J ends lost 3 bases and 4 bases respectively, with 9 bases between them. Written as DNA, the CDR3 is TGTGCCAGCAGTGATCGGGGCGCCTATGGCTACACCTTC. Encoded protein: CASSDRGAYGYTF.

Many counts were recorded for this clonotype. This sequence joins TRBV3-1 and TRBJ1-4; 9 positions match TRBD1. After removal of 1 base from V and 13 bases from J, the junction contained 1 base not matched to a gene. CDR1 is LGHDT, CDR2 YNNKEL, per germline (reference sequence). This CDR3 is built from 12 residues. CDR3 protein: CASSQGDRALFF. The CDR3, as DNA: TGTGCCAGCAGCCAAGGGGACAGGGCACTGTTTTTT.

CDR3 sequence (DNA): TGTGCCAGCAGTGGACTCACCGGGGAGCTGTTTTTT. It is translated as CASSGLTGELFF. The rearrangement joins TRBV7-2 to TRBJ2-2; weak D call: TRBD2 (5 bases). Germline-derived CDR1 and CDR2 are SGHTA and FQGNSA. V lost 6 bases and J lost 4, with 6 bases in between. This CDR3 has 12 amino acids.

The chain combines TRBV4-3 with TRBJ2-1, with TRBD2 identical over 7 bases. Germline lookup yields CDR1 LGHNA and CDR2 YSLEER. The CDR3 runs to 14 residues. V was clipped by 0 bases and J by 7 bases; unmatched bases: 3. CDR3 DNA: TGCGCCAGCAGCCAAGATTGGGGGGGAAATGAGCAGTTCTTC. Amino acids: CASSQDWGGNEQFF.

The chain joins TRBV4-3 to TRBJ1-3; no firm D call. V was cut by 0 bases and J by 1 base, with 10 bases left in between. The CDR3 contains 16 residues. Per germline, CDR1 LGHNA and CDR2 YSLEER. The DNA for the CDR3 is TGCGCCAGCAGCCAAGAACACGGGCGGTCTGGAAACACCATATATTTT. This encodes CASSQEHGRSGNTIYF.

The CDR3 loop is CATSRGVSGIGYEQFF. The CDR3 DNA is TGTGCCACCAGCAGAGGTGTAAGCGGGATAGGATATGAGCAGTTCTTC. The rearrangement uses TRBV15 and TRBJ2-1; 7 bases are a match to TRBD2. Germline V gene data show CDR1 as LNHNV and CDR2 as YYDKDF (reference sequence). J gave up 8 bases and V 1 base, and 11 bases lay outside the gene matches. This CDR3 is 16 amino acids long.